This record covers a single T cell receptor (beta chain). This specimen comes from a study of blood T cell repertoires in COVID-19. Assay: immunoSEQ multiplex PCR; the TCRdb copy retains only in-frame clones and omits some. The table lists tens of thousands of clones, around 89% of them singletons. Sequencing was done on a sample of peripheral blood. The receptor comes from a man aged 60-69 years with acute or convalescent COVID-19.

The CDR3 loop is CASSFEDRGLNEQYF. The CDR3 DNA is TGCGCCAGCAGCTTCGAGGACAGGGGGCTCAACGAGCAGTACTTC. The chain recombines TRBV5-1 with TRBJ2-7; 11 nucleotides line up with TRBD1. The CDR3 is made up of 15 amino acids. Germline values: CDR1 SGHRS, CDR2 YFSETQ. The V segment lost 2 bases and the J segment 5 bases; nucleotides outside the gene matches: 6.